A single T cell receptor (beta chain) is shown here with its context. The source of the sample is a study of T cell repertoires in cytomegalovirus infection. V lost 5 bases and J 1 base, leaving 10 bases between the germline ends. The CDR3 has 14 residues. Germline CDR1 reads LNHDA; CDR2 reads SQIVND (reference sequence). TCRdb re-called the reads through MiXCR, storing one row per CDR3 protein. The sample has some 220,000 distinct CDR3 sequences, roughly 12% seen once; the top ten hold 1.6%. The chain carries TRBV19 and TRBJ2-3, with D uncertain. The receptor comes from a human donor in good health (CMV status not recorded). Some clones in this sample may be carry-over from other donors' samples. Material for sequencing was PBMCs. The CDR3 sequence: CASSVGKGTDTQYF. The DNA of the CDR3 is TGTGCCAGTAGTGTGGGAAAGGGCACAGATACGCAGTATTTT.